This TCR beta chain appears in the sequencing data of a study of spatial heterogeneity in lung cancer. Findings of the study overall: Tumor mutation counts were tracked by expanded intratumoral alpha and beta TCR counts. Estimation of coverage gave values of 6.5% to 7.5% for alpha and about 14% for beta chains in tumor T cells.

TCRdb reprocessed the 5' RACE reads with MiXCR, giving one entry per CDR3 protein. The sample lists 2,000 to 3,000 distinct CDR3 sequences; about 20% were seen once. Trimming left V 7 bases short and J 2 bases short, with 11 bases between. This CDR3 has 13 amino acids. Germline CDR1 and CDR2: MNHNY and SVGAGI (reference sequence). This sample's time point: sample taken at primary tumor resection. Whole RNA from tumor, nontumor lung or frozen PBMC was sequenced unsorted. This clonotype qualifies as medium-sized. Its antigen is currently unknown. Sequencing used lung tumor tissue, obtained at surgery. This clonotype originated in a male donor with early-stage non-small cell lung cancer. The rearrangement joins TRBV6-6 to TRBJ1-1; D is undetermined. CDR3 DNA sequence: TGTGCCAGCACCCCTCGGCGAAACACTGAAGCTTTCTTT. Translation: CASTPRRNTEAFF.